There are a few counts of the clone carrying this T cell receptor beta chain. Germline V gene data show CDR1 as SGDLS and CDR2 as YYNGEE. Trimming removed 0 bases from V and 4 bases from J; junction bases left unmatched: 3. This CDR3 has 14 amino acids. A second PCR of 7 to 11 cycles used a sample-barcoded 5' primer and a J-beta primer mix. A template-switch adaptor that had 12 random nucleotides put a tag on each cDNA molecule. Via MiXCR, TCRdb re-called the 5' RACE reads, giving one row per CDR3 protein. This table holds roughly 730,000 distinct CDR3 sequences, roughly three fifths found once. This sample is part of a study of blood T cells in healthy people across ages.

Material for sequencing was blood. The V call is TRBV9, the J call TRBJ1-2; the match to TRBD1 covers 7 bases. The TCR sequence derives from a man aged 35-49 years in good health. CDR3 loop: CASSVVGDSYGYTF. DNA of the CDR3: TGTGCCAGCAGCGTAGTGGGGGACAGCTATGGCTACACCTTC.